This T cell receptor (beta chain) was sequenced in a study of T-cell memory formation after mild COVID-19. Only a few counts were recorded for this clonotype. Via MiXCR, TCRdb re-called the 5' RACE reads, giving one row per CDR3 protein. Altogether roughly 100,000 distinct CDR3 sequences are present, around 11% being singletons, with the ten largest covering around 27%. This CDR3 has 16 amino acids. The V gene end was trimmed by 9 bases and the J gene end by 4 bases; junction bases not matched to a gene: 10. Germline-derived CDR1 and CDR2 are MNHEY and SMNVEV (reference sequence). The sequence derives from an adult woman who had mild COVID-19 (a few samples of this study predate the infection). Cell type and time point are not known. The source material was PBMCs or a T cell subset sorted from them (not recorded which). The V and J genes are TRBV27 and TRBJ2-7; 15 positions match TRBD2. In DNA form, the CDR3 reads TGTGCCAGTACCCCCGGGACTAGCGGGGGGATTTACGAGCAGTACTTC. Protein sequence: CASTPGTSGGIYEQYF.